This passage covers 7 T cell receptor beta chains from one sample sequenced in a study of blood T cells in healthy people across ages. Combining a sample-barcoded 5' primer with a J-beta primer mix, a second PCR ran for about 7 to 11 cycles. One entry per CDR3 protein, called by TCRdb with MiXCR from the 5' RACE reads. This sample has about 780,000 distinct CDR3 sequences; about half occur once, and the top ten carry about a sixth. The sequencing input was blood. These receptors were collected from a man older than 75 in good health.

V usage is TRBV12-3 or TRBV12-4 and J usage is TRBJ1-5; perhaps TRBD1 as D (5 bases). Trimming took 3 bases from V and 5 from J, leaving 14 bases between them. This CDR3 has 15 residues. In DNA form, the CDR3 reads TGTGCCAGCAGTTTGGAGAGAAGGGGAGATCAGCCCCAGCATTTT. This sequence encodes CASSLERRGDQPQHF.

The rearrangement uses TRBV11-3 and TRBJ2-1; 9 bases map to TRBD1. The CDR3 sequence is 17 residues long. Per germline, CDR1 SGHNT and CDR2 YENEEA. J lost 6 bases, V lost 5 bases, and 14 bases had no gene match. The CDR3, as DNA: TGTGCCAGCAGCGAAGATTTCGGGACAGGGAGATTCAATGAGCAGTTCTTC. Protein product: CASSEDFGTGRFNEQFF.

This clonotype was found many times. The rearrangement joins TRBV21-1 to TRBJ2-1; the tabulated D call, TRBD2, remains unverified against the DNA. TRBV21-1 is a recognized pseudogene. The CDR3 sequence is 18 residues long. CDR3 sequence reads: CASSKELLWRGTYNEQFF. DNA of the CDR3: TGTGCCAGCAGCAAAGAACTACTCTGGCGGGGTACCTACAATGAGCAGTTCTTC.

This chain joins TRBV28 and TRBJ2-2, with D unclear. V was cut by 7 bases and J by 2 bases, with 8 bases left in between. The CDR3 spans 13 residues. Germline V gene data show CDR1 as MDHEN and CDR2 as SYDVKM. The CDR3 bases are TGTGCCAGCAACCTTTTCAACACCGGGGAGCTGTTTTTT. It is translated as CASNLFNTGELFF.

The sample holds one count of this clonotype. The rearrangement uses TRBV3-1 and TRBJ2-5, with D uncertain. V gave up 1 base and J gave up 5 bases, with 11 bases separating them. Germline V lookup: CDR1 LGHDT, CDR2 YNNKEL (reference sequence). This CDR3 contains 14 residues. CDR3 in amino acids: CASSQGAGSETQYF. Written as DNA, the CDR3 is TGTGCCAGCAGCCAAGGGGCAGGTTCCGAGACCCAGTACTTC.

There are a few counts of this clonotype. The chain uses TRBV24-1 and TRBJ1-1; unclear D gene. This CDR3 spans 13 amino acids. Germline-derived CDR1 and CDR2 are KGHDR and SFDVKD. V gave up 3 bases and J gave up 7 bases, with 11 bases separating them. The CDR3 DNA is TGTGCCACCAGTGATGGGCAGGAGGATGAAGCTTTCTTT. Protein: CATSDGQEDEAFF.

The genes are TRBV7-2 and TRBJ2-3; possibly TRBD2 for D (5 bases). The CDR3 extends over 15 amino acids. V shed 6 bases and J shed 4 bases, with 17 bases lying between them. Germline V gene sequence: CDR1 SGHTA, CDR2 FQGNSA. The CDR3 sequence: CASSSQRSPADTQYF. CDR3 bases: TGTGCCAGCAGTAGTCAGCGGTCCCCGGCAGATACGCAGTATTTT.